A single count supports the clone carrying this TCR beta chain. TCRdb's copy holds only in-frame clones and misses some; the assay was immunoSEQ multiplex PCR. The sample includes about 27,000 clones, just over 85% of them seen just once. The entry originates in a study of blood T cell repertoires in COVID-19. For the study at large: In each case, the material was cDNA or gDNA derived from T cells, B-cell-depleted T cells, or PBMCs.

The CDR3 is 14 amino acids. V lost 7 bases and J lost 3, with 16 bases in between. The V gene's germline CDR1 is SGHRS and CDR2 YFSETQ. This clonotype originated in a woman aged 45-65 years with active COVID-19. The sequenced material came from peripheral blood. The chain combines TRBV5-1 with TRBJ1-1; TRBD1 might be the D (6 bases). The CDR3 reads CASARGGGDTEAFF. CDR3 coding DNA: TGCGCCAGCGCCAGAGGGGGTGGGGACACTGAAGCTTTCTTT.